This T cell receptor beta chain is from a study of CD8 T cells in ankylosing spondylitis. A single record per CDR3 protein comes from TCRdb applying MiXCR to the 5' RACE reads. The sample yields roughly 230,000 distinct CDR3 sequences, roughly a tenth seen once. The CDR3 consists of 18 residues. This clonotype was seen repeatedly, ten times or more. The sequence was obtained from a male donor with ankylosing spondylitis or in good health (not recorded which). Material for sequencing was blood, either unsorted or a sorted T cell fraction (not recorded which). The chain has TRBV21-1 and TRBJ2-2; TRBD1, the D gene given by the table, was not confirmed from the DNA. TRBV21-1 represents a pseudogene. The CDR3 nucleotides are TGTGCCAGCTCGATGGGGGGATCCGCGGGACAGGGAACCGGGGAGCTGTTTTTT. Protein sequence: CASSMGGSAGQGTGELFF.